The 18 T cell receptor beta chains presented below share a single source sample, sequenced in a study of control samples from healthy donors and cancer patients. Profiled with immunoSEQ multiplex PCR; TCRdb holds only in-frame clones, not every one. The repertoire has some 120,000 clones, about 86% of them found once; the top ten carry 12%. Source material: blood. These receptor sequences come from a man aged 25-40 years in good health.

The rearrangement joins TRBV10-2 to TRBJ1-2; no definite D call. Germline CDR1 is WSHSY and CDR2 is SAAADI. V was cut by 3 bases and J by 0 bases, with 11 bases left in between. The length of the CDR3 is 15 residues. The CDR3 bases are TGCGCCAGCAGTGAACGCTTTTCCCCTAACTATGGCTACACCTTC. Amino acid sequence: CASSERFSPNYGYTF.

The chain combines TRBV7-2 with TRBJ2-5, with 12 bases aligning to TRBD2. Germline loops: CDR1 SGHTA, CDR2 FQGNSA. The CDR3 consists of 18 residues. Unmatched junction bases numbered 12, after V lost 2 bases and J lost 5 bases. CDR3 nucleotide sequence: TGTGCCAGCAGCTTACCCAGGACTAGCGGGGCTTACGGGGAGACCCAGTACTTC. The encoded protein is CASSLPRTSGAYGETQYF. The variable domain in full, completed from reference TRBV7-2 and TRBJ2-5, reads GAGVSQSPSNKVTEKGKDVELRCDPISGHTALYWYRQSLGQGLEFLIYFQGNSAPDKSGLPSDRFSAERTGGSVSTLTIQRTQQEDSAVYLCASSLPRTSGAYGETQYFGPGTRLLVL.

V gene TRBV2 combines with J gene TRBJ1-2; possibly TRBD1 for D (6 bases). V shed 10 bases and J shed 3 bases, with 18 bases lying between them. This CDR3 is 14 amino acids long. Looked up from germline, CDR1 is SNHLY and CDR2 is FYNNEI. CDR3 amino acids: CANPGEETHYGYTF. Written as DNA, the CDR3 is TGTGCCAACCCAGGGGAGGAAACTCACTATGGCTACACCTTC.

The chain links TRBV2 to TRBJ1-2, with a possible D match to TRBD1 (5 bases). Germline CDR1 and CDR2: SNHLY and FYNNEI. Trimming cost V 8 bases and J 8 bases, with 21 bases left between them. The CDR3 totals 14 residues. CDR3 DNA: TGTGCCAGCGGCCCAACAGGACCTCCCTCGGGCTACACCTTC. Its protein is CASGPTGPPSGYTF.

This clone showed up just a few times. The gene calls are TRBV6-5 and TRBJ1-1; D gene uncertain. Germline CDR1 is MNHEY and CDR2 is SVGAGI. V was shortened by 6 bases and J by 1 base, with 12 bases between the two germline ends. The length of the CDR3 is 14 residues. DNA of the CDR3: TGTGCCAGCAGCTTGCCGACGGCGAACACTGAAGCTTTCTTT. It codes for CASSLPTANTEAFF.

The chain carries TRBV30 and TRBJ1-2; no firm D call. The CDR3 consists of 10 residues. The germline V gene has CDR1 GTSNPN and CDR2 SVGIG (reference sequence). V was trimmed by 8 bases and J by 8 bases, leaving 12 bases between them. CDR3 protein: CARGSQGYTF. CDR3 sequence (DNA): TGTGCCCGGGGTTCCCAGGGCTACACCTTC.

The CDR3: CASRPGPTNEKLFF. CDR3 nucleotides: TGCGCCAGCAGGCCCGGGCCGACGAATGAAAAACTGTTTTTT. The rearrangement joins TRBV5-1 to TRBJ1-4, with D hard to call. The CDR3 sequence is 14 residues long. Germline V CDR1 and CDR2: SGHRS, YFSETQ. The V end was cut by 5 bases, the J end by 5 bases, with 13 bases between.

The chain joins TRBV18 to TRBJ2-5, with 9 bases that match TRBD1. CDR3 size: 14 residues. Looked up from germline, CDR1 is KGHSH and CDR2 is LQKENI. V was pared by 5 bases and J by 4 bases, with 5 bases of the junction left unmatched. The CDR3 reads CASSATGGGETQYF. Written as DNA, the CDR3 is TGTGCCAGCTCAGCTACAGGGGGCGGAGAGACCCAGTACTTC.

CDR3 sequence: CAWSPQINTIYF. The DNA of the CDR3 is TGTGCCTGGAGTCCCCAGATAAACACCATATATTTT. The V and J genes are TRBV30 and TRBJ1-3; D gene ambiguous. Per the germline V gene, CDR1 is GTSNPN and CDR2 is SVGIG (reference sequence). The CDR3 runs to 12 residues. The V and J ends lost 2 bases and 6 bases respectively, with 8 bases between them.

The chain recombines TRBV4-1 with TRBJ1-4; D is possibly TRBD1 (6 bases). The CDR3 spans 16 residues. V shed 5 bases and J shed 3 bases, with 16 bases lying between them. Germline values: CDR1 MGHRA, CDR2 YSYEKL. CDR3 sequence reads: CASSNPRTVSNEKLFF. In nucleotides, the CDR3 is TGCGCCAGCAGCAACCCGAGGACAGTATCTAATGAAAAACTGTTTTTT.

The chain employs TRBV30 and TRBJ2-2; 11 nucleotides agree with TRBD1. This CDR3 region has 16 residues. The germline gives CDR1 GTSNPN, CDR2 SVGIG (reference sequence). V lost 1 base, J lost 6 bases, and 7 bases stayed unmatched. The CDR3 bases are TGTGCCTGGAGTGGAGCCGGGACAGGGGGGGCCGGGGAGCTGTTTTTT. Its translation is CAWSGAGTGGAGELFF.

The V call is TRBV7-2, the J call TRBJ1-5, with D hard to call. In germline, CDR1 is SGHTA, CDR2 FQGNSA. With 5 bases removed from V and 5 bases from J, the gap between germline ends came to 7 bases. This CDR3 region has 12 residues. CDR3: CASSPGYQPQHF. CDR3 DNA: TGTGCCAGCAGCCCCGGTTATCAGCCCCAGCATTTT.

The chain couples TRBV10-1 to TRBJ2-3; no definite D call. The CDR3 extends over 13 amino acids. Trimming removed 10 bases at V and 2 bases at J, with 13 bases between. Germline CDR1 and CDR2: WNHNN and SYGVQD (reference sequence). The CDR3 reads CATQDGFTDTQYF. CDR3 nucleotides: TGCGCCACGCAAGACGGATTCACAGATACGCAGTATTTT.

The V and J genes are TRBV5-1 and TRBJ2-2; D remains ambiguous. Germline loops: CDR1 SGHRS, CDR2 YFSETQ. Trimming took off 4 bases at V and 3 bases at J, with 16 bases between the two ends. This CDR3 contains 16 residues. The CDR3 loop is CASSRGPLGDTGELFF. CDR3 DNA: TGCGCCAGCAGCAGAGGACCCCTCGGAGACACCGGGGAGCTGTTTTTT.

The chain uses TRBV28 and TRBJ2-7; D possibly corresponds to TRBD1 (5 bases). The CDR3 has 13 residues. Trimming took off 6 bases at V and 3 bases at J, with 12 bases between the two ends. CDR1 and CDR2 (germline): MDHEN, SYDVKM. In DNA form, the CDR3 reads TGTGCCAGCAGCTCCGACAGATTCTACGAGCAGTACGTC. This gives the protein CASSSDRFYEQYV.

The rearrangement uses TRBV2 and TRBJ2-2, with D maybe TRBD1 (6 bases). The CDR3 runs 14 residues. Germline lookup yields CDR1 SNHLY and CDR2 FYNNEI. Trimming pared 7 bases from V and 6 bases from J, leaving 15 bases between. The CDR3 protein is CASKRQVSAGELFF. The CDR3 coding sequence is TGTGCCAGCAAAAGACAGGTCTCCGCCGGGGAGCTGTTTTTT.

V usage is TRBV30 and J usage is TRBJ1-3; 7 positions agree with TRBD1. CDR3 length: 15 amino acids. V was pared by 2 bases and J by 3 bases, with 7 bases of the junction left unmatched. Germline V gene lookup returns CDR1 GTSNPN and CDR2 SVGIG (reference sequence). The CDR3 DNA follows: TGTGCCTGGAGTTCCGGCAGGGGGATTGGAAACACCATATATTTT. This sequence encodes CAWSSGRGIGNTIYF.

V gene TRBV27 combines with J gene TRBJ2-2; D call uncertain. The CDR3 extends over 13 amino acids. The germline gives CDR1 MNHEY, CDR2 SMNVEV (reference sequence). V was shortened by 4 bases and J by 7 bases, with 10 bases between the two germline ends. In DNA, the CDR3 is TGTGCCAGCAGTTCTTGGTTGAGCGGGGAGCTGTTTTTT. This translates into CASSSWLSGELFF.